The 20 T cell receptor beta chains listed next were all sequenced from one sample in a study of cytomegalovirus exposure and HLA in healthy donors. The PCR was carried out with 60 Vbeta primers and 13 Jbeta primers. This table comes from immunoSEQ multiplex PCR, and its TCRdb copy is limited to in-frame clones, with some not included. The data show 110,000 or so clones, approximately 80% seen once. The sequenced sample consisted of PBMCs. Receptors originate from a woman younger than 35 in good health and CMV-seronegative.

The chain links TRBV9 to TRBJ1-1, with a tentative D call TRBD1 (5 bases). From germline, CDR1 is SGDLS and CDR2 YYNGEE. The CDR3 extends over 18 amino acids. Trimming took off 1 base at V and 2 bases at J, with 21 bases between the two ends. CDR3 nucleotides: TGTGCCAGCAGCGTAAAAGGCTACGTGGGAGGGGACAACACTGAAGCTTTCTTT. Residues: CASSVKGYVGGDNTEAFF.

The chain couples TRBV7-2 to TRBJ1-4; tentative D call: TRBD1 (6 bases). The germline gives CDR1 SGHTA, CDR2 FQGNSA. There are 15 residues in the CDR3. The V end was cut by 5 bases, the J end by 2 bases, with 12 bases between. In DNA form, the CDR3 reads TGTGCCAGCAGCGAAGGGGGGGCGACTAATGAAAAACTGTTTTTT. Translation gives CASSEGGATNEKLFF. Together with reference TRBV7-2 and TRBJ1-4, the CDR3 gives the full variable domain: GAGVSQSPSNKVTEKGKDVELRCDPISGHTALYWYRQSLGQGLEFLIYFQGNSAPDKSGLPSDRFSAERTGGSVSTLTIQRTQQEDSAVYLCASSEGGATNEKLFFGSGTQLSVL.

The genes are TRBV19 and TRBJ1-1, with D maybe TRBD1 (6 bases). The CDR3 has 13 residues. Between the trimmed V and J ends, which lost 5 bases and 4 bases, there was a span of 11 bases. From germline, CDR1 is LNHDA and CDR2 SQIVND (reference sequence). CDR3 sequence: CASSPGAVTEAFF. DNA for the CDR3: TGTGCCAGTAGTCCAGGGGCGGTCACTGAAGCTTTCTTT.

In this sample, this clone turned up a few times. This chain connects TRBV4-2 to TRBJ2-7; 7 positions agree with TRBD1. Germline CDR1 and CDR2: LGHNA and YNFKEQ. The CDR3 extends over 14 amino acids. V gave up 1 base and J gave up 3 bases; unmatched junction bases: 3. The CDR3 region is CASSQVGTDYEQYF. In DNA form, the CDR3 reads TGTGCCAGCAGCCAAGTTGGGACAGACTACGAGCAGTACTTC.

This chain joins TRBV6-5 and TRBJ2-1; 12 bases are a match to TRBD2. This CDR3 is 14 amino acids long. After removal of 6 bases from V and 9 bases from J, the junction contained 6 bases not matched to a gene. Per germline, CDR1 MNHEY and CDR2 SVGAGI. The CDR3 here is CASRLGLAGTEQFF. CDR3 nucleotides: TGTGCCAGCAGACTCGGACTAGCGGGAACTGAGCAGTTCTTC.

This chain joins TRBV7-9 and TRBJ2-5; 8 bases map to TRBD2. Germline-derived CDR1 and CDR2 are SEHNR and FQNEAQ (reference sequence). Trimming removed 1 base from V and 3 bases from J; junction bases left unmatched: 1. The CDR3 runs to 14 residues. CDR3: CASSLGSGEETQYF. The CDR3 DNA reads TGTGCCAGCAGCTTAGGTAGCGGGGAAGAGACCCAGTACTTC.

The CDR3 sequence is CASSSPLAGEQFF. CDR3 coding DNA: TGTGCCAGCAGCTCGCCGCTAGCGGGTGAGCAGTTCTTC. The chain links TRBV7-6 to TRBJ2-1; 8 bases agree with TRBD2. V shed 4 bases and J 9 bases; nucleotides not matched to a gene: 5. The CDR3 has 13 amino acids. Germline V gene lookup returns CDR1 SGHVS and CDR2 FNYEAQ.

This chain joins TRBV6-5 and TRBJ1-4; D is unresolved. The V gene lost 2 bases and the J gene lost 13 bases, with 11 bases spanning the gap. The CDR3 length is 12 residues. In germline, CDR1 is MNHEY, CDR2 SVGAGI. The CDR3 protein is CASSYVRGRLFF. Written as DNA, the CDR3 is TGTGCCAGCAGTTACGTCCGAGGGAGACTGTTTTTT.

Points on this clone: At one boundary the junction diverges from the germline segment, which might be a read error. The chain joins TRBV7-9 to TRBJ2-1, with D possibly being TRBD1 (7 bases). CDR3 size: 17 residues. Germline V lookup: CDR1 SEHNR, CDR2 FQNEAQ (reference sequence). The CDR3 coding sequence is TGTTCCAGCAGCTTAGATCGGGGGCAGGGGGGATACAATGAGCAGTTCTTC. Its translation is CSSSLDRGQGGYNEQFF.

The gene calls are TRBV5-6 and TRBJ1-2; D remains unclear. Germline V CDR1 and CDR2: SGHDT, YYEEEE. The V gene lost 0 bases and the J gene lost 8 bases, with 14 bases spanning the gap. This CDR3 is 14 amino acids long. The CDR3 DNA reads as TGTGCCAGCAGCTTGGTGGGCGTCCCGGGGGGCTACACCTTC. It translates to CASSLVGVPGGYTF.

The chain recombines TRBV11-2 with TRBJ2-7, with D possibly TRBD1 on 6 matching bases. This CDR3 has 18 residues. The germline V gene has CDR1 SGHAT and CDR2 FQNNGV. V shed 1 base and J shed 4 bases, with 23 bases lying between them. CDR3 protein: CASSLGGGKGHRTYEQYV. The CDR3 DNA sequence: TGTGCCAGCAGCTTAGGGGGTGGGAAGGGACACCGGACTTACGAGCAGTACGTC.

The rearrangement links TRBV10-2 to TRBJ1-1; TRBD1 is a possible D gene (6 bases). CDR1 WSHSY and CDR2 SAAADI come from the germline V gene. The V and J ends lost 6 bases and 1 base respectively, with 9 bases between them. There are 13 residues in the CDR3. The chain's CDR3 is CASSGTPNTEAFF. CDR3 bases: TGCGCCAGCAGCGGGACACCGAACACTGAAGCTTTCTTT.

The rearrangement links TRBV27 to TRBJ2-7, with TRBD2 identical over 9 bases. Germline CDR1 and CDR2: MNHEY and SMNVEV (reference sequence). The CDR3 extends over 13 amino acids. J was trimmed by 5 bases and V by 4 bases; bases with no gene match: 3. CDR3 bases: TGTGCCAGCAGTTGGCGGGAGGGGGACGAGCAGTACTTC. As protein: CASSWREGDEQYF.

The rearrangement uses TRBV5-1 and TRBJ2-3; D is possibly TRBD2 (5 bases). CDR1 and CDR2 (germline): SGHRS, YFSETQ. The CDR3 is 15 amino acids. Trimming took off 0 bases at V and 4 bases at J, with 12 bases between the two ends. The CDR3 region is CASSLVGSHADTQYF. The CDR3 bases are TGCGCCAGCAGCTTGGTGGGGAGTCACGCAGATACGCAGTATTTT.

This clone was observed once. The rearrangement links TRBV5-6 to TRBJ1-1; TRBD1 matches at 7 bases. Germline CDR1 reads SGHDT; CDR2 reads YYEEEE. The V segment lost 2 bases and the J segment 5 bases; nucleotides outside the gene matches: 6. The CDR3 spans 14 residues. The CDR3 DNA is TGTGCCAGCAGCTTCGGAACAGGGGCGACTGAAGCTTTCTTT. Protein: CASSFGTGATEAFF.

V usage is TRBV5-1 and J usage is TRBJ1-1, with 11 bases lining up with TRBD1. The CDR3 runs to 15 residues. J lost 5 bases, V lost 4 bases, and 7 bases had no gene match. The V gene's germline CDR1 is SGHRS and CDR2 YFSETQ. CDR3 coding DNA: TGCGCCAGCAGCACTGCCGGGACAGGGGGGACTGAAGCTTTCTTT. This encodes CASSTAGTGGTEAFF.

The chain carries TRBV5-1 and TRBJ1-2, with D possibly matching TRBD1 (6 bases). Per the germline V gene, CDR1 is SGHRS and CDR2 is YFSETQ. This CDR3 is 12 amino acids long. Trimming stripped 4 bases from V and 8 bases from J, with 12 bases between. The CDR3 reads CASSPEQGGYTF. CDR3 nucleotide sequence: TGCGCCAGCAGCCCCGAACAGGGCGGCTACACCTTC.

The chain combines TRBV28 with TRBJ2-1; TRBD2 agrees at 14 bases. This CDR3 has 16 amino acids. The V and J ends lost 5 bases and 7 bases, in that order; junction bases with no gene match: 7. CDR1 is MDHEN, CDR2 SYDVKM, per germline. In nucleotides, the CDR3 is TGTGCCAGCAGTGTAGGGGGACTAGCGGGGGAAAATGAGCAGTTCTTC. Translated: CASSVGGLAGENEQFF.

The V call is TRBV14, the J call TRBJ2-3; perhaps TRBD2 as D (6 bases). Trimming shortened V by 4 bases and J by 4 bases, and 12 bases separated the two germline ends. Germline CDR1 SGHDN, CDR2 FVKESK. This CDR3 has 14 amino acids. CDR3 coding DNA: TGTGCCAGCAGCCGACTAGTTAGTGCAGATACGCAGTATTTT. It encodes CASSRLVSADTQYF.

The rearrangement uses TRBV6-5 and TRBJ1-1; D not resolved. The CDR3 contains 15 residues. V lost 0 bases and J 0 bases, leaving 8 bases between the germline ends. CDR1 is MNHEY, CDR2 SVGAGI, per germline. For the CDR3, the DNA is TGTGCCAGCAGTTACTCGAGGCGGTTGAACACTGAAGCTTTCTTT. Translated, it gives CASSYSRRLNTEAFF.